This entry describes one TCR beta chain. The antigen is unknown. These data originate in a study of T-cell memory formation after mild COVID-19. Overall study findings and caveats: There was a balanced CD4/CD8 profile in clones contracting day 15 to 85, and later expanders leaned CD4+. Most CD4+ clones that shrank were in CM and EM, while CD8+ ones turned up in EMRA. Whether second-wave clones peaking at day 37 were SARS-CoV-2 specific went unconfirmed.

TCRdb passed the 5' RACE reads through MiXCR, listing each CDR3 protein once. The sample shows just over 300,000 distinct CDR3 sequences, 15% to 20% of them seen only once. This CDR3 is 15 amino acids long. V was clipped by 7 bases and J by 7 bases; unmatched bases: 13. The TCR comes from a man between 18 and 35 years old who had mild COVID-19 (a few samples of this study predate the infection). Cell type and time point are not known. Sequenced sample: PBMCs or a T cell subset sorted from them (not recorded which). The genes are TRBV12-3 or TRBV12-4 and TRBJ2-1, with TRBD2 matching 7 bases. The CDR3 DNA sequence: TGTGCCAGCACCGCACCCTGGGGGGGTATGAATGAGCAGTTCTTC. The encoded protein is CASTAPWGGMNEQFF.